The 21 T cell receptor beta chains given below trace back to one sample, sequenced in a study of blood T cell repertoires in COVID-19. Assay: immunoSEQ multiplex PCR; the TCRdb copy retains only in-frame clones and omits some. The sample records fewer than 300,000 clones, 70% to 90% being singletons. Sequencing input: PBMCs or T cells enriched from blood (not recorded which). These receptors came from a woman aged 35 to 49 with acute COVID-19.

The gene calls are TRBV5-1 and TRBJ2-1; 7 nucleotides agree with TRBD1. V shed 5 bases, J shed 15 bases, and the junction held 11 bases outside the gene matches. This CDR3 contains 12 residues. Germline V gives CDR1 SGHRS, CDR2 YFSETQ. The CDR3 here is CASSPLTGVWFF. CDR3 bases: TGCGCCAGCAGTCCCCTAACAGGGGTCTGGTTCTTC.

This clone was counted between two and nine times. This chain links TRBV20-1 with TRBJ1-4; TRBD1 might be the D (5 bases). Per the germline V gene, CDR1 is DFQATT and CDR2 is SNEGSKA (reference sequence). The CDR3 spans 15 residues. With 3 bases removed from V and 5 bases from J, the gap between germline ends came to 16 bases. The CDR3 is CSASQPQGLNEKLFF. CDR3 nucleotide sequence: TGCAGTGCTAGTCAACCCCAGGGCCTAAATGAAAAACTGTTTTTT.

The CDR3 nucleotides read TGCAGTGCTAGTAGGGACAGGGGGCAAAGAGAGCCCCAGCATTTT. It specifies CSASRDRGQREPQHF. The chain has TRBV20-1 and TRBJ1-5; 12 nucleotides line up with TRBD1. The ends lost 3 bases at V and 8 bases at J; junction bases unmatched: 8. Germline CDR1 DFQATT, CDR2 SNEGSKA (reference sequence). The CDR3 covers 15 residues.

The V call is TRBV27, the J call TRBJ2-1; 7 bases are shared with TRBD2. The germline V gene encodes CDR1 MNHEY and CDR2 SMNVEV (reference sequence). CDR3 length: 16 amino acids. The V and J ends lost 5 bases and 1 base, in that order; junction bases with no gene match: 8. CDR3 nucleotides: TGTGCCAGCAGTGCTAGCGGAGCCTTTTCCTACAATGAGCAGTTCTTC. Translation: CASSASGAFSYNEQFF.

The gene calls are TRBV28 and TRBJ1-5, with D possibly TRBD1 on 6 matching bases. Germline loops: CDR1 MDHEN, CDR2 SYDVKM. CDR3 length: 11 amino acids. Trimming left V 10 bases short and J 5 bases short, with 9 bases between. The CDR3 region has the DNA TGTGCCACCAGACAGGATCAGCCCCAGCATTTT. It yields the protein CATRQDQPQHF.

V usage is TRBV7-3 and J usage is TRBJ2-1; D gene ambiguous. The V and J ends lost 1 base and 7 bases respectively, with 11 bases between them. The CDR3 has 14 amino acids. Looked up from germline, CDR1 is SGHTA and CDR2 is FQGTGA. CDR3 in DNA: TGTGCCAGCAGCTTAAGGGCAGCTGGGAATGAGCAGTTCTTC. Translation gives CASSLRAAGNEQFF.

The chain combines TRBV10-3 with TRBJ1-2; TRBD1 is a possible D gene (5 bases). Germline CDR1 reads ENHRY; CDR2 reads SYGVKD. The CDR3 length is 17 residues. Trimming cost V 3 bases and J 4 bases, with 21 bases left between them. CDR3 sequence (DNA): TGTGCCATCAGTGAAAAACTGACAGAACCTTCTGGCTATGGCTACACCTTC. Encoded protein: CAISEKLTEPSGYGYTF.

This clone was counted a single time. The rearrangement links TRBV5-1 to TRBJ2-1, with 10 nucleotides matching TRBD2. V dropped 4 bases and J dropped 4; count of bases not matched to a gene: 8. CDR1 and CDR2 from the germline V gene are SGHRS and YFSETQ. CDR3 size: 16 residues. CDR3 in DNA: TGCGCCAGCAGCCCGATTAGCGGGAGGAGTTACAATGAGCAGTTCTTC. Its protein product is CASSPISGRSYNEQFF.

The chain recombines TRBV10-1 with TRBJ2-3; TRBD2 aligns across 11 bases. CDR1 and CDR2 (germline): WNHNN, SYGVQD (reference sequence). The ends lost 3 bases at V and 6 bases at J; junction bases unmatched: 2. The CDR3 consists of 14 residues. CDR3: CASSDSGRADTQYF. CDR3 DNA: TGCGCCAGCAGTGATAGCGGGAGGGCCGATACGCAGTATTTT.

The chain is built from TRBV19 and TRBJ1-5, with D perhaps matching TRBD1 (6 bases). The CDR3 extends over 14 amino acids. CDR1 is LNHDA and CDR2 is SQIVND in the germline V gene (reference sequence). V lost 5 bases, J lost 7 bases, and 15 bases lay in between. CDR3 sequence (DNA): TGTGCCAGTAGTTTCGTCGGCAGGGGACAGCCCCAGCATTTT. Translation gives CASSFVGRGQPQHF. Complete variable domain (other parts from reference TRBV19 and TRBJ1-5): DGGITQSPKYLFRKEGQNVTLSCEQNLNHDAMYWYRQDPGQGLRLIYYSQIVNDFQKGDIAEGYSVSREKKESFPLTVTSAQKNPTAFYLCASSFVGRGQPQHFGDGTRLSIL.

The genes are TRBV19 and TRBJ2-6, with D maybe TRBD1 (6 bases). The length of the CDR3 is 15 residues. V was shortened by 6 bases and J by 4 bases, with 13 bases between the two germline ends. Germline CDR1 LNHDA, CDR2 SQIVND (reference sequence). The CDR3 region is CASSVQGSGANVLTF. In nucleotides, the CDR3 is TGTGCCAGTAGCGTACAGGGCTCGGGGGCCAACGTCCTGACTTTC. The variable domain in full, with the rest retrieved from reference TRBV19 and TRBJ2-6, is DGGITQSPKYLFRKEGQNVTLSCEQNLNHDAMYWYRQDPGQGLRLIYYSQIVNDFQKGDIAEGYSVSREKKESFPLTVTSAQKNPTAFYLCASSVQGSGANVLTFGAGSRLTVL.

This clone was detected only once. The chain's CDR3 is CASSLRQGNQPQHF. CDR3 in DNA: TGTGCCAGCAGTTTACGACAGGGCAATCAGCCCCAGCATTTT. The gene calls are TRBV28 and TRBJ1-5, with TRBD1 as a possible D gene (6 bases). Germline V lookup: CDR1 MDHEN, CDR2 SYDVKM. The V gene lost 2 bases and the J gene lost 2 bases, with 7 bases spanning the gap. The CDR3 is 14 amino acids.

V gene TRBV9 combines with J gene TRBJ2-3, with 10 nucleotides matching TRBD2. Trimming at V came to 0 bases and at J to 10 bases, leaving 8 bases not matched to a gene. CDR1 SGDLS and CDR2 YYNGEE come from the germline V gene. The CDR3 has 15 residues. CDR3 bases: TGTGCCAGCAGCGTAGGAGTTAGCGGGAGGAGCCCGCAGTATTTT. As protein: CASSVGVSGRSPQYF.

V usage is TRBV7-8 and J usage is TRBJ1-4, with D possibly matching TRBD1 (5 bases). V was shortened by 4 bases and J by 6 bases, with 12 bases between the two germline ends. The CDR3 extends over 14 amino acids. CDR1 and CDR2 from the germline V gene are SGHVS and FQNEAQ. In DNA, the CDR3 is TGTGCCAGCAGCTCCCGGGGGGGAGATGAAAAACTGTTTTTT. Residues: CASSSRGGDEKLFF.

On this clone itself: At one boundary the junction diverges from the germline segment, which might be a read error. The J gene is TRBJ2-4, the V gene TRBV19; weak D call: TRBD2 (5 bases). CDR1 and CDR2 from the germline V gene are LNHDA and SQIVND (reference sequence). The CDR3 length is 10 residues. CDR3 in DNA: TGTGCCAGTAGTAAAGGACTCCTTAACTTC. Translating it yields CASSKGLLNF.

The rearrangement uses TRBV30 and TRBJ1-2; 8 nucleotides align to TRBD1. Germline V gives CDR1 GTSNPN, CDR2 SVGIG (reference sequence). The CDR3 totals 14 residues. With 3 bases clipped from V and 4 bases from J, the junction kept 7 bases outside the gene matches. The CDR3 sequence: CAWSPGTGGYGYTF. For the CDR3, the DNA is TGTGCCTGGAGCCCCGGGACAGGTGGCTATGGCTACACCTTC. The entire variable domain, with the rest obtained from reference TRBV30 and TRBJ1-2, is as follows: SQTIHQWPATLVQPVGSPLSLECTVEGTSNPNLYWYRQAAGRGLQLLFYSVGIGQISSEVPQNLSASRPQDRQFILSSKKLLLSDSGFYLCAWSPGTGGYGYTFGSGTRLTVV.

The V call is TRBV29-1, the J call TRBJ2-5; 9 nucleotides align to TRBD1. The trim removed 2 bases at V and 5 bases at J, leaving 6 bases unmatched. Germline-derived CDR1 and CDR2 are SQVTM and ANQGSEA. The CDR3 totals 14 residues. The CDR3 sequence: CSVETGGRSETQYF. The CDR3 DNA reads TGCAGCGTTGAAACAGGGGGCAGGTCCGAGACCCAGTACTTC.

This chain links TRBV15 with TRBJ2-2, with 10 bases that match TRBD1. The V segment lost 0 bases and the J segment 7 bases; nucleotides outside the gene matches: 5. From germline, CDR1 is LNHNV and CDR2 YYDKDF (reference sequence). The CDR3 extends over 16 amino acids. The CDR3 is CATSRERQGAIGELFF. In DNA, the CDR3 is TGTGCCACCAGCAGAGAACGACAGGGGGCAATCGGGGAGCTGTTTTTT.

This chain connects TRBV2 to TRBJ2-7; D not resolved. Germline CDR1 SNHLY, CDR2 FYNNEI. This CDR3 contains 12 residues. V gave up 6 bases and J gave up 1 base, with 7 bases separating them. CDR3 coding DNA: TGTGCCAGCAGAGACAATTCCTACGAGCAGTACTTC. This translates into CASRDNSYEQYF.

The rearrangement joins TRBV10-3 to TRBJ1-5; D unresolved. V lost 3 bases and J lost 2, with 11 bases in between. CDR3 length: 15 amino acids. CDR1 and CDR2 from the germline V gene are ENHRY and SYGVKD. The chain's CDR3 is CAISDGRRGNQPQHF. The CDR3, as DNA: TGTGCCATCAGTGATGGGAGGAGGGGCAATCAGCCCCAGCATTTT.

The chain combines TRBV7-2 with TRBJ1-2, with D possibly TRBD1 on 6 matching bases. Germline V gene lookup returns CDR1 SGHTA and CDR2 FQGNSA. The CDR3 is made up of 12 amino acids. V lost 3 bases to trimming and J lost 12 bases, with 14 bases between them. In DNA form, the CDR3 reads TGTGCCAGCAGCTTGGGGACTACAGGGCACACCTTC. Amino acids: CASSLGTTGHTF.